This TCR beta chain was identified during a study of type 1 and type 2 diabetes patients (dated by TCRdb to the mid-2010s). In the study overall: Recruited in China, the cohort was made up of fewer than 10 type 1 diabetes patients, four type 2 diabetes patients and about six nondiabetic controls. Across the study, CD4+ and CD8+ T cells were positively selected from PBMCs by means of CD4 or CD8 MicroBeads on MACS columns. In the study, high-throughput sequencing was used to profile TCRbeta repertoires so that type 1 diabetes, type 2 diabetes and nondiabetic individuals could be compared. Comparing approximately 21-cycle and approximately 26-cycle amplification showed similar V gene usage, suggesting similar primer efficiencies and random PCR bias. The whole study generated roughly 19,000,000 paired-end reads. Type 2 diabetes patients were used as a disease comparison group for the type 1 diabetes patients. The TCRbeta libraries underwent paired-end sequencing on Illumina HiSeq 2000 or MiSeq instruments. Summary of the overall study and its limitations: Few highly-expanded CD4+ clones, median one, were found in type 2 diabetes patients, accounting for a median around 4.1% of reads. Type 2 diabetes repertoires showed high diversity, significantly greater than type 1 diabetes repertoires in both CD4+ and CD8+ T cells. Type 2 diabetes and control samples had highly correlated V and J gene usage patterns, with the correlation between samples averaging around 0.97. Study groups were not matched for age and gender, which possibly biased interpretation. Because only a limited number of T2D and control samples were sequenced, some T1D-only HECs might also be present in more T2D or control samples.

The run used an Illumina MiSeq. TCRbeta CDR3 amplification used genomic DNA from the sorted T cell subsets as template. The TCRbeta CDR3 region was amplified by multiplex PCR with 30 forward and 13 reverse primers. PCR products were purified with AMPure XP beads, then indices and adaptors were added in a second roughly 24-cycle PCR. Libraries were gel-purified using the QIAquick Gel Extraction Kit before sequencing. The study's processing was this. FLASH was used to merge paired-end reads, and IgBLAST was used to align the merged reads to IMGT V, D and J germline references. Reads with below 70% alignment identity to germline references were discarded, leaving about 12 million reads study-wide. Following IMGT definitions, CDR3 boundaries, reading frame and productivity were assigned. Highly-expanded clones were defined as clones at or above 1% of reads, and diversity was measured by normalized Shannon entropy. Unpaired two-tailed t-tests were used to test group differences in Shannon entropy. TCRdb trimmed public reads at Q25 via fastp, called clones via MiXCR and kept in-frame beta chains. Identical CDR3 proteins give one entry, which carries the most common genes and DNA. For this entry, the V and J calls and clone size follow TCRdb and not the study's own pipeline. This sample comprises about 250,000 distinct CDR3 sequences, around 50% of them detected only once. Together, the top ten hold roughly an eighth of the sample.

V is clipped by 0 bases and J by 5 bases, and the sequence between their germline boundaries is 15 bases long. In the germline V gene (reference sequence), CDR1 corresponds to SSHAT and CDR2 to FNYEAQ. The CDR3 numbers 16 residues from cysteine through phenylalanine. Here the CDR3 DNA is all that survives: 48 bases in frame from base 1. All diabetic patients met standard classification criteria for type 1 or type 2 diabetes, with glucose and C-peptide assessed by WHO-recommended methods. Donors were excluded if they had other autoimmune diseases or infections within the previous four weeks. Approximately 9.7 milliliters of peripheral blood were drawn from each participant. LymphoPrep density separation was used to isolate PBMCs. This clonotype was detected a few times. Its antigen remains unidentified. No clone much larger than this one lies a single base away; base qualities are absent.

The chain joins TRBV7-7 to TRBJ2-3; a weak D assignment points to TRBD1 (6 bases agree). Sample: peripheral blood mononuclear cells (PBMCs). The sequence came from a man younger than 30 with type 2 diabetes. The nucleotide sequence is given as TGTGCCAGCAGCTTAGCAGGGGCGAGGGGGATAGATACGCAGTATTTT. This encodes CASSLAGARGIDTQYF.